This T cell receptor beta chain was profiled in a study of technical replicates of blood from a few donors. Here immunoSEQ multiplex PCR was the method, and the copy in TCRdb shows in-frame clones only, minus some. The data show about 61,000 clones, more than 95% seen once. The sequence was collected from a human donor in good health. The sample comprised T cells isolated from PBMCs.

The CDR3 reads CASSLPQREAYEQYF. As DNA, the CDR3 is TGTGCCAGCAGTCTCCCCCAGCGGGAGGCCTACGAGCAGTACTTC. The chain uses TRBV27 and TRBJ2-7; 9 nucleotides match TRBD2. The germline V gene encodes CDR1 MNHEY and CDR2 SMNVEV (reference sequence). There are 15 residues in the CDR3. V gave up 5 bases and J gave up 2 bases; unmatched junction bases: 7.